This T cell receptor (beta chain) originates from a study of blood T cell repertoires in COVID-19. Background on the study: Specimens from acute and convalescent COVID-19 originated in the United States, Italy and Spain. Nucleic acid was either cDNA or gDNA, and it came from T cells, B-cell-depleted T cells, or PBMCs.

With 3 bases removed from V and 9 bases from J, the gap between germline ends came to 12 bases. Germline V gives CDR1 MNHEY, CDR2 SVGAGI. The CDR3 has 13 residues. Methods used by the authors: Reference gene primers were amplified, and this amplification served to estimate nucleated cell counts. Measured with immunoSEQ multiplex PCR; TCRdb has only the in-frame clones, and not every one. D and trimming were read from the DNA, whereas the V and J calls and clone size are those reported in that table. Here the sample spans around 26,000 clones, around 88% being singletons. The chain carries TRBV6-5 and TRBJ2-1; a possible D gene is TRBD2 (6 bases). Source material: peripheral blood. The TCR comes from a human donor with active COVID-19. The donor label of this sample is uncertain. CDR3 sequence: CASSYGFGGEQFF. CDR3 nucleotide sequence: TGTGCCAGCAGTTATGGGTTCGGGGGTGAGCAGTTCTTC.